Listed here are 16 T cell receptor beta chains from one sample, sequenced in a study of blood T cell repertoires in COVID-19. Repertoires were generated with immunoSEQ multiplex PCR, while TCRdb's copy carries only in-frame clones and drops some. The sample lists some 120,000 clones, around 85% occurring once. Sequencing used peripheral blood. These receptors were obtained from a human donor in a cohort sampled during active COVID-19.

This chain connects TRBV21-1 to TRBJ1-6; TRBD1 was called by the table and not checked on the DNA. TRBV21-1 is a pseudogene. This CDR3 has 21 amino acids. CDR3 nucleotides: TGTGCCAGCAGCAAGAAACCACCCAAGGGTGAGGGGGCGCGCCATAATTCACCCCTCCACTTT. Its protein is CASSKKPPKGEGARHNSPLHF.

Written as DNA, the CDR3 is TGTGCCACCGCAAGGCTAGCGGGGGCCCAGGGCACAGATACGCAGTATTTT. The encoded protein is CATARLAGAQGTDTQYF. The chain links TRBV7-6 to TRBJ2-3; 10 bases agree with TRBD2. CDR1 is SGHVS and CDR2 is FNYEAQ in the germline V gene. The junction had 14 bases not matched to a gene; V was cut back by 10 bases and J by 1 base. The CDR3 is 17 amino acids.

The chain joins TRBV5-1 to TRBJ2-2; tentatively, D is TRBD1 (6 bases). Trimming pared 1 base from V and 6 bases from J, leaving 13 bases between. This CDR3 is built from 15 residues. Germline CDR1 SGHRS, CDR2 YFSETQ. CDR3 loop: CASSLRNTGPGELFF. The CDR3 DNA reads as TGCGCCAGCAGCTTGCGAAATACAGGGCCCGGGGAGCTGTTTTTT.

The chain carries TRBV7-2 and TRBJ2-5; TRBD1 matches at 7 bases. The V gene end was trimmed by 3 bases and the J gene end by 5 bases; junction bases not matched to a gene: 3. Germline V lookup: CDR1 SGHTA, CDR2 FQGNSA. The CDR3 is 13 residues long. The CDR3 region is CASSFRGWETQYF. In DNA, the CDR3 is TGTGCCAGCAGCTTCAGGGGGTGGGAGACCCAGTACTTC.

The chain is built from TRBV7-2 and TRBJ2-5, with 11 bases lining up with TRBD2. This CDR3 has 15 amino acids. Germline V lookup: CDR1 SGHTA, CDR2 FQGNSA. Unmatched junction bases numbered 4, after V lost 6 bases and J lost 1 base. The CDR3 protein is CASRWTSGSQETQYF. DNA for the CDR3: TGTGCCAGCAGGTGGACTAGCGGGTCCCAAGAGACCCAGTACTTC.

This clone has more than one count but fewer than ten. V and J are TRBV2 and TRBJ1-1; 9 nucleotides align to TRBD1. The CDR3 consists of 13 residues. The germline gives CDR1 SNHLY, CDR2 FYNNEI. The V segment lost 2 bases and the J segment 10 bases; nucleotides outside the gene matches: 5. CDR3 loop: CASSELVTGGAFF. In nucleotides, the CDR3 is TGTGCCAGCAGTGAATTAGTGACAGGGGGAGCTTTCTTT. Variable domain in full (rest from reference TRBV2 and TRBJ1-1): EPEVTQTPSHQVTQMGQEVILRCVPISNHLYFYWYRQILGQKVEFLVSFYNNEISEKSEIFDDQFSVERPDGSNFTLKIRSTKLEDSAMYFCASSELVTGGAFFGQGTRLTVV.

Notes on this clone: The junction departs from germline at one end; a sequencing error may be responsible. V is TRBV19 and J is TRBJ1-3; possibly TRBD1 for D (6 bases). The CDR3 has 14 residues. Germline assignment: CDR1 LNHDA and CDR2 SQIVND (reference sequence). This CDR3 reads CASSTGFSGNTIYF. Written as DNA, the CDR3 is TGTGCCAGCAGTACAGGGTTCTCTGGAAACACCATATATTTT.

The gene calls are TRBV11-3 and TRBJ2-3; 8 bases align to TRBD1. Germline CDR1 is SGHNT and CDR2 is YENEEA. This CDR3 contains 16 residues. After removal of 5 bases from V and 2 bases from J, the junction contained 9 bases not matched to a gene. The CDR3 nucleotides read TGTGCCAGCAGCCCCCGGGACAGGAAGAACACAGATACGCAGTATTTT. It codes for CASSPRDRKNTDTQYF.

This sequence joins TRBV19 and TRBJ1-5, with D maybe TRBD1 (5 bases). V was trimmed by 3 bases and J by 0 bases, leaving 9 bases between them. The length of the CDR3 is 15 residues. CDR1 is LNHDA and CDR2 is SQIVND in the germline V gene (reference sequence). The CDR3 region is CASSIQGGSNQPQHF. The DNA for the CDR3 is TGTGCCAGTAGTATCCAGGGAGGTAGCAATCAGCCCCAGCATTTT.

This CDR3 reads CASSITPWTGVNSPLHF. The CDR3 DNA sequence: TGTGCCAGTAGTATAACCCCATGGACAGGAGTAAATTCACCCCTCCACTTT. The chain employs TRBV19 and TRBJ1-6, with TRBD1 matching 7 bases. The V segment lost 2 bases and the J segment 7 bases; nucleotides outside the gene matches: 11. The germline V gene encodes CDR1 LNHDA and CDR2 SQIVND (reference sequence). The CDR3 consists of 17 residues.

This chain links TRBV11-3 with TRBJ2-1; 11 bases line up with TRBD2. The CDR3 consists of 17 residues. Germline assignment: CDR1 SGHNT and CDR2 YENEEA. V was pared by 5 bases and J by 12 bases, with 18 bases of the junction left unmatched. CDR3 residues: CASSDPIILAGGFGQFF. CDR3 coding DNA: TGTGCCAGCAGCGACCCGATTATCCTAGCGGGAGGTTTCGGGCAGTTCTTC.

The DNA for the CDR3 is TGTGCCACCAAAAAAAATTCCGGGGTTTACGAGCAGTACTTC. Its protein is CATKKNSGVYEQYF. The rearrangement uses TRBV2 and TRBJ2-7; TRBD2 might be the D (5 bases). V lost 10 bases and J 4 bases, leaving 20 bases between the germline ends. Germline assignment: CDR1 SNHLY and CDR2 FYNNEI. CDR3 length equals 14 residues. Together with reference TRBV2 and TRBJ2-7, the CDR3 gives the full variable domain: EPEVTQTPSHQVTQMGQEVILRCVPISNHLYFYWYRQILGQKVEFLVSFYNNEISEKSEIFDDQFSVERPDGSNFTLKIRSTKLEDSAMYFCATKKNSGVYEQYFGPGTRLTVT.

The V and J genes are TRBV7-2 and TRBJ2-1, with a weak D call TRBD1 (5 bases). The V gene's germline CDR1 is SGHTA and CDR2 FQGNSA. The CDR3 runs to 13 residues. Trimming shortened V by 2 bases and J by 10 bases, and 12 bases separated the two germline ends. This CDR3 reads CASSLYRLREQFF. CDR3 coding DNA: TGTGCCAGCAGCTTATACAGGCTAAGGGAGCAGTTCTTC.

Written as DNA, the CDR3 is TGTGCCAGCAGTTACAGGGGGCTGGGAGAGACCCAGTACTTC. Translation: CASSYRGLGETQYF. The genes are TRBV6-5 and TRBJ2-5, with 7 bases identical to TRBD1. The CDR3 runs 14 residues. The ends lost 2 bases at V and 4 bases at J; junction bases unmatched: 4. Germline CDR1 is MNHEY and CDR2 is SVGAGI.

About this clone itself: The sample contains more than one DNA sequence encoding this CDR3. The chain links TRBV6-6 to TRBJ2-1, with a weak D call TRBD1 (5 bases). Germline V gene lookup returns CDR1 MNHNY and CDR2 SVGAGI (reference sequence). V dropped 8 bases and J dropped 6 bases, with 14 bases sitting between them. The CDR3 is 13 residues long. CDR3 region: CASRRRGGNEQFF. The CDR3 DNA is TGTGCCAGCCGACGAAGGGGTGGCAATGAGCAGTTCTTC.

The V call is TRBV21-1, the J call TRBJ2-7; the listed D gene, TRBD1, was not tested against the DNA. TRBV21-1 has pseudogene status. This CDR3 contains 11 residues. The CDR3 is CARDSSYEQYV. Here the CDR3 DNA reads TGTGCCAGGGACAGTAGCTACGAGCAGTACGTC.